The text below deals with one T cell receptor (beta chain). Its antigen is unknown. Assay used: immunoSEQ multiplex PCR; TCRdb lists only in-frame clones, some missing. This sample carries under 100,000 clones, 75% to 85% of them seen once, and the ten largest clones take 6% to 9%. This specimen belongs to a study of radiation and T cells in renal cell carcinoma. The time point is: blood 4 weeks post-SBRT, at nephrectomy. The treatment is: 15 Gy SBRT to primary tumor, nephrectomy 4 weeks later. Nephrectomy followed 15 Gy stereotactic body radiation by 4 weeks. The tumor was a clear cell renal cell carcinoma. Per germline, CDR1 KGHSH and CDR2 LQKENI. This CDR3 contains 17 residues. V dropped 2 bases and J dropped 4 bases, with 20 bases sitting between them. Study-wide findings and caveats: Pretreatment tumor biopsies were lacking, so baseline clonotypes are unknown. In blood, top tumor clones expanded by 2 weeks, shrinking by 4.

This TCR derives from a man aged 55 to 69 with renal cell carcinoma. This sequence joins TRBV18 and TRBJ1-2, with TRBD1 as a possible D gene (5 bases). The sequences come from blood, collected from a patient whose treatment included radiotherapy and nephrectomy. CDR3: CASSPTGRRQNGYGYTF. DNA for the CDR3: TGTGCCAGCTCACCAACAGGACGGCGACAAAATGGCTATGGCTACACCTTC. Full variable domain (rest looked up from reference TRBV18 and TRBJ1-2): NAGVMQNPRHLVRRRGQEARLRCSPMKGHSHVYWYRQLPEEGLKFMVYLQKENIIDESGMPKERFSAEFPKEGPSILRIQQVVRGDSAAYFCASSPTGRRQNGYGYTFGSGTRLTVV.